This passage covers 32 T cell receptor beta chains from one sample sequenced in a study of OX40 agonist ivuxolimab in advanced cancers. The data were produced by immunoSEQ multiplex PCR, yet TCRdb's version contains in-frame clones alone and is incomplete. The repertoire includes some 45,000 clones, around 86% of them detected once, and less than 15% sits in the top ten. This material consisted of CD4+ or CD8+ T cells sorted from blood, taken in a trial of the OX40 agonist ivuxolimab. These receptors all come from an adult with an advanced solid tumor such as melanoma, head and neck, liver or kidney cancer.

The gene calls are TRBV28 and TRBJ1-1; D remains unclear. The V end lost 1 base, the J end lost 0 bases, and 9 bases lay between the germline ends. Germline values: CDR1 MDHEN, CDR2 SYDVKM. The CDR3 spans 15 residues. The CDR3 nucleotides read TGTGCCAGCAGTTTATCAAGCTGGATGAACACTGAAGCTTTCTTT. Its translation: CASSLSSWMNTEAFF.

The chain uses TRBV19 and TRBJ2-7, with D tentatively TRBD1 (5 bases). The CDR3 loop spans 14 amino acids. Trimming pared 5 bases from V and 2 bases from J, leaving 13 bases between. The V gene's germline CDR1 is LNHDA and CDR2 SQIVND (reference sequence). The CDR3 bases are TGTGCCAGTAGTTCCCGCAGGGCCCCCTACGAGCAGTACTTC. This encodes CASSSRRAPYEQYF.

The chain joins TRBV9 to TRBJ1-2, with a tentative D call TRBD1 (6 bases). The CDR3 spans 15 residues. From germline, CDR1 is SGDLS and CDR2 YYNGEE. V was clipped by 2 bases and J by 3 bases, with 14 bases between them. DNA for the CDR3: TGTGCCAGCAGCGTTAGCCCGGGGGCGCACTATGGCTACACCTTC. It translates to CASSVSPGAHYGYTF.

This clone was found once. The chain employs TRBV28 and TRBJ1-3; 7 bases map to TRBD1. The CDR3 consists of 14 residues. The germline CDR1 and CDR2 sequences are MDHEN and SYDVKM. The junction had 2 bases not matched to a gene; V was cut back by 6 bases and J by 0 bases. The CDR3 here is CASSSGGSGNTIYF. In DNA form, the CDR3 reads TGTGCCAGCAGCTCAGGGGGCTCTGGAAACACCATATATTTT.

This chain connects TRBV5-6 to TRBJ2-1; D ambiguous. The germline CDR1 and CDR2 sequences are SGHDT and YYEEEE. The CDR3 consists of 14 residues. Between the trimmed V and J ends, which lost 0 bases and 8 bases, there was a span of 12 bases. The CDR3 coding sequence is TGTGCCAGCAGCTTGGATTTAGGGTACCATGAGCAGTTCTTC. Its translation: CASSLDLGYHEQFF.

This clone came up a few times. The genes are TRBV28 and TRBJ1-2, with 10 nucleotides matching TRBD1. Germline lookup yields CDR1 MDHEN and CDR2 SYDVKM. The CDR3 spans 15 residues. V lost 8 bases to trimming and J lost 5 bases; unmatched junction nucleotides: 11. CDR3 residues: CASLEAGTGDYGYTF. In nucleotides, the CDR3 is TGTGCCAGCCTCGAAGCCGGGACAGGGGATTATGGCTACACCTTC.

This clone has just one count. The chain has TRBV5-1 and TRBJ2-3, with D perhaps TRBD1 or TRBD2 (5 bases each). The CDR3 contains 16 residues. The germline V gene has CDR1 SGHRS and CDR2 YFSETQ. V shed 6 bases and J shed 1 base, with 18 bases lying between them. The CDR3: CASTPVALGGTDTQYF. The DNA of the CDR3 is TGCGCCAGCACTCCGGTGGCGTTGGGGGGCACAGATACGCAGTATTTT.

The gene calls are TRBV9 and TRBJ2-7; 9 bases line up with TRBD1. The J segment lost 6 bases and the V segment lost 3 bases, leaving 10 bases of the junction unmatched. The CDR3 has 15 residues. Germline V gene sequence: CDR1 SGDLS, CDR2 YYNGEE. CDR3 DNA sequence: TGTGCCAGCAGCGGAAAACAGGGGGCTAGCTTCGAGCAGTACTTC. Protein sequence: CASSGKQGASFEQYF.

The V and J genes are TRBV6-6 and TRBJ2-3; no definite D call. In germline, CDR1 is MNHNY, CDR2 SVGAGI (reference sequence). The CDR3 is 13 residues long. V was shortened by 2 bases and J by 2 bases, with 5 bases between the two germline ends. The CDR3 bases are TGTGCCAGCAGTTACGCCTACACAGATACGCAGTATTTT. It is translated as CASSYAYTDTQYF.

The rearrangement uses TRBV9 and TRBJ2-7, with TRBD1 matching over 8 bases. V was clipped by 2 bases and J by 3 bases; unmatched bases: 10. The CDR3 runs to 16 residues. The germline V gene has CDR1 SGDLS and CDR2 YYNGEE. CDR3 in amino acids: CASSVEDRALGYEQYF. The CDR3 nucleotides are TGTGCCAGCAGCGTGGAGGACAGGGCCCTCGGCTACGAGCAGTACTTC.

The V gene is TRBV19, the J gene TRBJ1-1, with TRBD1 as a possible D gene (6 bases). Germline V gene data show CDR1 as LNHDA and CDR2 as SQIVND (reference sequence). The V gene lost 9 bases and the J gene lost 5 bases, with 16 bases spanning the gap. This CDR3 spans 13 amino acids. The CDR3 reads CASRNGQITEAFF. DNA for the CDR3: TGTGCCAGCCGGAATGGACAGATAACTGAAGCTTTCTTT. Combining the CDR3 with reference TRBV19 and TRBJ1-1 gives the whole variable domain DGGITQSPKYLFRKEGQNVTLSCEQNLNHDAMYWYRQDPGQGLRLIYYSQIVNDFQKGDIAEGYSVSREKKESFPLTVTSAQKNPTAFYLCASRNGQITEAFFGQGTRLTVV.

The rearrangement uses TRBV28 and TRBJ2-2; no clear D. Trimming stripped 4 bases from V and 4 bases from J, with 19 bases between. Germline-derived CDR1 and CDR2 are MDHEN and SYDVKM. The CDR3 has 17 amino acids. The CDR3 DNA reads as TGTGCCAGCAGTTCCCCAGCTGATCGAAGGGCCACCGGGGAGCTGTTTTTT. It encodes CASSSPADRRATGELFF.

J is TRBJ2-5 and V is TRBV6-6; tentative D call: TRBD2 (5 bases). The V end was cut by 5 bases, the J end by 12 bases, with 16 bases between. The length of the CDR3 is 12 residues. Germline V lookup: CDR1 MNHNY, CDR2 SVGAGI (reference sequence). The CDR3 DNA reads as TGTGCCAGCAGTCCACAACCGGGATTTGAGTACTTC. It is translated as CASSPQPGFEYF.

The rearrangement links TRBV15 to TRBJ2-3; 7 nucleotides match TRBD1. Trimming cost V 0 bases and J 4 bases; bases outside gene matches: 10. In germline, CDR1 is LNHNV, CDR2 YYDKDF (reference sequence). This CDR3 is built from 17 residues. The CDR3 region is CATSREVGQYGADTQYF. CDR3 sequence (DNA): TGTGCCACCAGCAGAGAGGTGGGACAGTACGGCGCAGATACGCAGTATTTT.

This chain links TRBV29-1 with TRBJ2-7; D possibly corresponds to TRBD1 (5 bases). Germline V gives CDR1 SQVTM, CDR2 ANQGSEA. V was trimmed by 4 bases and J by 3 bases, leaving 13 bases between them. The CDR3 extends over 13 amino acids. The CDR3 sequence: CSVVPRVGYEQYF. As DNA, the CDR3 is TGCAGCGTTGTCCCCAGGGTAGGCTACGAGCAGTACTTC.

The gene calls are TRBV27 and TRBJ2-1; D perhaps matches TRBD1 (5 bases). The CDR3 spans 12 residues. V was cut by 7 bases and J by 7 bases, with 11 bases left in between. The germline gives CDR1 MNHEY, CDR2 SMNVEV (reference sequence). The CDR3 nucleotides read TGTGCCAGCACCGCTCAGGGAAATGAGCAGTTCTTC. It encodes CASTAQGNEQFF.

This clone was recorded a few times. The chain links TRBV16 to TRBJ1-1, with D unclear. Germline CDR1 KGHSY, CDR2 FQNENV. Trimming shortened V by 4 bases and J by 0 bases, and 12 bases separated the two germline ends. The CDR3 consists of 15 residues. CDR3 bases: TGTGCCAGCAGCCCTACGTGGAACATGAACACTGAAGCTTTCTTT. This codes for CASSPTWNMNTEAFF. Full variable domain (rest looked up from reference TRBV16 and TRBJ1-1): GEEVAQTPKHLVRGEGQKAKLYCAPIKGHSYVFWYQQVLKNEFKFLISFQNENVFDETGMPKERFSAKCLPNSPCSLEIQATKLEDSAVYFCASSPTWNMNTEAFFGQGTRLTVV.

This sequence joins TRBV27 and TRBJ2-2; no firm D call. The V end lost 7 bases, the J end lost 3 bases, and 3 bases lay between the germline ends. The germline V gene has CDR1 MNHEY and CDR2 SMNVEV (reference sequence). This CDR3 spans 11 amino acids. The CDR3 here is CASKDTGELFF. The CDR3 nucleotides read TGTGCCAGCAAGGACACCGGGGAGCTGTTTTTT.

The genes are TRBV7-9 and TRBJ2-5, with 7 bases that match TRBD1. Per germline, CDR1 SEHNR and CDR2 FQNEAQ (reference sequence). This CDR3 has 14 amino acids. Trimming removed 4 bases from V and 6 bases from J; junction bases left unmatched: 8. As DNA, the CDR3 is TGTGCCAGCAGCTCTGAGACAGGGTGGAAGACCCAGTACTTC. Encoded protein: CASSSETGWKTQYF.

This rearrangement joins TRBV4-2 to TRBJ2-2; a weak D match, TRBD1 (6 bases). Germline CDR1 reads LGHNA; CDR2 reads YNFKEQ. The V end was cut by 0 bases, the J end by 6 bases, with 17 bases between. CDR3 size: 17 residues. CDR3 nucleotide sequence: TGTGCCAGCAGCCAAGATTGGGGTCAGGGGCTGGCCGGGGAGCTGTTTTTT. Translation gives CASSQDWGQGLAGELFF.

The chain uses TRBV9 and TRBJ2-1, with unresolved D. This CDR3 has 16 amino acids. Germline CDR1 reads SGDLS; CDR2 reads YYNGEE. Trimming removed 0 bases at V and 3 bases at J, with 13 bases between. The CDR3 spells CASSVAGNGFYNEQFF. The CDR3 DNA follows: TGTGCCAGCAGCGTAGCGGGTAACGGGTTCTACAATGAGCAGTTCTTC. Full variable domain (rest looked up from reference TRBV9 and TRBJ2-1): DSGVTQTPKHLITATGQRVTLRCSPRSGDLSVYWYQQSLDQGLQFLIQYYNGEERAKGNILERFSAQQFPDLHSELNLSSLELGDSALYFCASSVAGNGFYNEQFFGPGTRLTVL.

The chain recombines TRBV6-1 with TRBJ1-1, with 7 bases that match TRBD1. Germline loops: CDR1 MNHNS, CDR2 SASEGT. The V and J ends lost 7 bases and 0 bases, in that order; junction bases with no gene match: 5. There are 14 residues in the CDR3. The CDR3 protein is CASNQQGMNTEAFF. CDR3 nucleotides: TGTGCCAGCAATCAACAGGGGATGAACACTGAAGCTTTCTTT.

This clone was found once. The V and J genes are TRBV4-2 and TRBJ1-4; 9 bases agree with TRBD1. The CDR3 runs 16 residues. Trimming removed 3 bases from V and 7 bases from J; junction bases left unmatched: 9. CDR1 is LGHNA, CDR2 YNFKEQ, per germline. CDR3 nucleotides: TGTGCCAGCAGCCAGGAAACGGGACAGGGAGGTGAAAAACTGTTTTTT. The encoded protein is CASSQETGQGGEKLFF.

The chain links TRBV25-1 to TRBJ1-1, with D maybe TRBD1 (5 bases). V was pared by 5 bases and J by 3 bases, with 22 bases between. CDR3 length equals 17 residues. Germline CDR1 and CDR2: MGHDK and SYGVNS. The CDR3 DNA follows: TGTGCCAGCAGTTCGGGGGTTCCGGGGCCCTTGGACACTGAAGCTTTCTTT. It translates to CASSSGVPGPLDTEAFF.

The chain joins TRBV4-3 to TRBJ1-1; D is unresolved. V dropped 8 bases and J dropped 1 base, with 11 bases sitting between them. Germline-derived CDR1 and CDR2 are LGHNA and YSLEER. This CDR3 is 13 amino acids long. The CDR3 bases are TGCGCCAGCCGCCCCGCTTCGAACACTGAAGCTTTCTTT. Amino acids: CASRPASNTEAFF.

A note on this clone: The junction departs from germline at one end; a sequencing error may be responsible. The J gene is TRBJ2-7, the V gene TRBV11-2, with D maybe TRBD1 (6 bases). This CDR3 is 12 amino acids long. Germline CDR1 and CDR2: SGHAT and FQNNGV. CDR3 bases: TGTGCCAGCAGCTTGGGCCCAGACAGGTCTAGCTTC. Amino acid sequence: CASSLGPDRSSF. The complete variable domain, with remaining parts taken from reference TRBV11-2 and TRBJ2-7, reads EAGVAQSPRYKIIEKRQSVAFWCNPISGHATLYWYQQILGQGPKLLIQFQNNGVVDDSQLPKDRFSAERLKGVDSTLKIQPAKLEDSAVYLCASSLGPDRSSFGPGTRLTVT.

In DNA form, the CDR3 reads TGTGCCAGCAGTTACCACAGGGAAGGGGACACTGAAGCTTTCTTT. Protein: CASSYHREGDTEAFF. The chain is built from TRBV6-5 and TRBJ1-1, with a tentative D call TRBD1 (6 bases). CDR1 and CDR2 (germline): MNHEY, SVGAGI. Trimming stripped 2 bases from V and 3 bases from J, with 13 bases between. This CDR3 spans 15 amino acids.

The chain employs TRBV4-3 and TRBJ1-1; D not certain. This CDR3 contains 13 residues. Trimming took 4 bases from V and 3 from J, leaving 9 bases between them. Germline lookup yields CDR1 LGHNA and CDR2 YSLEER. The CDR3: CASSPATYTEAFF. For the CDR3, the DNA is TGCGCCAGCAGCCCCGCGACGTACACTGAAGCTTTCTTT.

This clone came up a few times. The sample carries other DNA sequences with the same CDR3. The chain joins TRBV9 to TRBJ2-1, with a possible D match to TRBD1 (6 bases). This CDR3 comprises 15 residues. CDR1 and CDR2 from the germline V gene are SGDLS and YYNGEE. V lost 2 bases to trimming and J lost 0 bases, with 9 bases between them. CDR3 DNA: TGTGCCAGCAGCGTCGGACAGAGCTCCTACAATGAGCAGTTCTTC. Its translation is CASSVGQSSYNEQFF. The full variable domain, with the rest looked up from reference TRBV9 and TRBJ2-1, is DSGVTQTPKHLITATGQRVTLRCSPRSGDLSVYWYQQSLDQGLQFLIQYYNGEERAKGNILERFSAQQFPDLHSELNLSSLELGDSALYFCASSVGQSSYNEQFFGPGTRLTVL.

Details on this clone: The same CDR3 is also encoded by other DNA sequences in this sample. The J gene is TRBJ2-7, the V gene TRBV5-6; D is perhaps TRBD2 (5 bases). Germline V lookup: CDR1 SGHDT, CDR2 YYEEEE. V lost 0 bases and J lost 0, with 7 bases in between. The length of the CDR3 is 14 residues. This chain's CDR3 is CASSLGGSSYEQYF. Here the CDR3 DNA reads TGTGCCAGCAGCTTGGGTGGGAGCTCCTACGAGCAGTACTTC.

The chain recombines TRBV5-4 with TRBJ2-7; D is possibly TRBD2 (5 bases). Germline assignment: CDR1 SGHNT and CDR2 YYREEE (reference sequence). The CDR3 is 15 amino acids. V was shortened by 5 bases and J by 0 bases, with 15 bases between the two germline ends. In DNA, the CDR3 is TGTGCCAGCAGTCTCCCGACGGGGAGCTCCTACGAGCAGTACTTC. Its translation is CASSLPTGSSYEQYF.

The V and J genes are TRBV6-5 and TRBJ1-2; D gene unclear. Germline CDR1 reads MNHEY; CDR2 reads SVGAGI. V lost 5 bases and J lost 4, with 14 bases in between. The CDR3 is 14 amino acids. Here the CDR3 reads CASSDMEGSYGYTF. DNA of the CDR3: TGTGCCAGCAGTGATATGGAGGGTAGCTATGGCTACACCTTC.